The 6 T cell receptor beta chains presented below share a single source sample, sequenced in a study of PD-1 blockade in mismatch repair-deficient tumors. The assay was immunoSEQ multiplex PCR, and TCRdb's table has in-frame clones only and misses some. The table records approximately 40,000 clones, 75% to 85% of them present only once. Source: peripheral blood, taken 4 weeks after starting pembrolizumab. All receptors come from an adult with mismatch repair-deficient cancer.

The CDR3 coding sequence is TGTGCCAGCAGCCAAGACTGGGACAACTTGTACGAGCAGTACTTC. It specifies CASSQDWDNLYEQYF. The chain carries TRBV4-2 and TRBJ2-7; tentative D call: TRBD1 (6 bases). Between the trimmed V and J ends, which lost 0 bases and 4 bases, there was a span of 13 bases. The CDR3 extends over 15 amino acids. Germline CDR1 is LGHNA and CDR2 is YNFKEQ.

This clone was seen just once. The chain uses TRBV27 and TRBJ2-7, with 9 positions matching TRBD1. Trimming removed 5 bases from V and 6 bases from J; junction bases left unmatched: 11. Per the germline V gene, CDR1 is MNHEY and CDR2 is SMNVEV (reference sequence). This CDR3 is built from 15 residues. The CDR3 sequence is CASSRGTGFRVEQYF. Written as DNA, the CDR3 is TGTGCCAGCAGTAGGGGGACAGGGTTCCGAGTCGAGCAGTACTTC.

This chain joins TRBV19 and TRBJ2-7; D uncertain. Deletions cut 5 bases from V and 4 bases from J, with 12 bases between. The CDR3 loop spans 13 amino acids. Germline CDR1 and CDR2: LNHDA and SQIVND (reference sequence). The CDR3: CASSSSSIYEQYF. As DNA, the CDR3 is TGTGCCAGTAGTTCGAGCTCAATTTACGAGCAGTACTTC.

The chain is built from TRBV10-3 and TRBJ2-3; D remains unclear. CDR1 and CDR2 (germline): ENHRY, SYGVKD. Trimming pared 3 bases from V and 0 bases from J, leaving 10 bases between. The CDR3 length is 15 residues. The CDR3 reads CAISDKLSSTDTQYF. The CDR3 DNA reads TGTGCCATCAGTGATAAGCTCTCTAGCACAGATACGCAGTATTTT.

V and J are TRBV6-5 and TRBJ2-7; D tentatively reads TRBD1 or TRBD2 (5 bases each). Trimming pared 6 bases from V and 0 bases from J, leaving 15 bases between. The CDR3 contains 15 residues. Germline assignment: CDR1 MNHEY and CDR2 SVGAGI. The CDR3 here is CASSLEGSSSYEQYF. The DNA for the CDR3 is TGTGCCAGCAGCCTTGAGGGGAGCAGCTCCTACGAGCAGTACTTC.

This chain uses TRBV5-4 with TRBJ2-5; 9 bases line up with TRBD2. The V gene end was trimmed by 2 bases and the J gene end by 4 bases; junction bases not matched to a gene: 6. Germline CDR1 reads SGHNT; CDR2 reads YYREEE (reference sequence). The CDR3 covers 15 residues. CDR3 sequence (DNA): TGTGCCAGCAGCTTAGGCGGGAGGGCCAGAGAGACCCAGTACTTC. This translates into CASSLGGRARETQYF. Using reference TRBV5-4 and TRBJ2-5 for the parts outside the CDR3, the full variable domain is ETGVTQSPTHLIKTRGQQVTLRCSSQSGHNTVSWYQQALGQGPQFIFQYYREEENGRGNFPPRFSGLQFPNYSSELNVNALELDDSALYLCASSLGGRARETQYFGPGTRLLVL.